Listed below are T cell receptor beta chains from one sample, sequenced in a study of blood T cell repertoires in COVID-19. The data were produced by immunoSEQ multiplex PCR, yet TCRdb's version contains in-frame clones alone and is incomplete. The sample has about 240,000 clones; approximately 83% are singletons. Sequences were obtained from peripheral blood. The receptors were sampled from a man aged 25 to 40 who had recovered from COVID-19. The CDR3 runs from the conserved cysteine through the conserved F or W. Fields, in order: J gene, V gene, clone size, D gene, CDR3 protein, CDR3 DNA. A D gene is named only where the DNA matches it firmly. The size of a clone is reported for some rows only, either as once, few or many, or as a class for expanded clones.

>TRBJ1-1|TRBV9|NA|TRBD1
CASSVAVGQGEAFF
TGTGCCAGCAGCGTAGCTGTGGGACAGGGGGAAGCTTTCTTT
>TRBJ1-4|TRBV6-1|NA|NA
CASSDIGGREKLFF
TGTGCCAGCAGTGATATAGGAGGGCGCGAAAAACTGTTTTTT
>TRBJ2-7|TRBV19|NA|NA
CASSMVFPDLQYF
TGTGCCAGTAGTATGGTGTTTCCAGACTTACAGTACTTC
>TRBJ2-3|TRBV21-1|NA|NA
CASSPDPDRTDTQYF
TGTGCCAGCAGCCCGGACCCCGACAGAACAGATACGCAGTATTTT
>TRBJ1-6|TRBV19|NA|NA
CASTPGVGSPLHF
TGTGCCAGTACCCCGGGAGTGGGTAGCCCCCTCCACTTT
>TRBJ1-3|TRBV5-4|NA|NA
CASSPGGSFPSSGNTIYF
TGTGCCAGCAGCCCGGGGGGGTCCTTCCCTAGCTCTGGAAACACCATATATTTT
>TRBJ1-4|TRBV5-1|NA|NA
CASSLSGSTNEKLFF
TGCGCCAGCAGTTTATCAGGTTCAACTAATGAAAAACTGTTTTTT
>TRBJ1-1|TRBV4-2|NA|NA
CASSQEGVSTEAFF
TGTGCCAGCAGCCAGGAGGGAGTTTCGACTGAAGCTTTCTTT
>TRBJ2-2|TRBV28|NA|TRBD1
CASSPWTGGHTGELFF
TGTGCCAGCAGTCCTTGGACAGGGGGCCACACCGGGGAGCTGTTTTTT
>TRBJ2-6|TRBV2|NA|NA
CASTRGRPSGANVLTF
TGTGCCAGTACCCGAGGGCGGCCCTCTGGGGCCAACGTCCTGACTTTC
>TRBJ1-2|TRBV28|NA|TRBD1
CASTDRDGYTF
TGTGCCAGCACCGACAGGGATGGCTACACCTTC
>TRBJ2-1|TRBV10-3|NA|NA
CAISVQGSALGQFF
TGTGCCATCAGCGTACAGGGATCCGCGTTAGGGCAGTTCTTC
>TRBJ1-1|TRBV7-9|once|TRBD1
CASSRTGNTEAFF
TGTGCCAGCAGCCGGACAGGGAACACTGAAGCTTTCTTT
>TRBJ2-3|TRBV7-8|NA|NA
CASSYRGGDTDTQYF
TGTGCCAGCAGCTACAGGGGGGGGGACACAGATACGCAGTATTTT
>TRBJ2-1|TRBV20-1|few|NA
CSASLVRGNEQFF
TGCAGTGCTAGTTTGGTTAGGGGCAATGAGCAGTTCTTC
>TRBJ2-7|TRBV27|NA|TRBD1
CASRRQGGEGTYEQYF
TGTGCCAGCAGAAGACAGGGGGGCGAAGGGACCTACGAGCAGTACTTC
>TRBJ1-2|TRBV25-1|NA|NA
CASSEAGFSYGYTF
TGTGCCAGCAGTGAAGCGGGGTTCTCTTATGGCTACACCTTC
>TRBJ2-1|TRBV29-1|few|NA
CSVTALGTEQFF
TGCAGCGTTACCGCTCTGGGCACTGAGCAGTTCTTC
>TRBJ2-1|TRBV10-3|NA|TRBD1
CAITGDREENEQFF
TGTGCCATCACCGGGGACAGGGAAGAAAATGAGCAGTTCTTC
>TRBJ2-3|TRBV19|NA|NA
CASSKLANTDTQYF
TGTGCCAGTAGTAAGCTAGCGAATACAGATACGCAGTATTTT
>TRBJ2-3|TRBV3-1/TRBV3-2|once|NA
CASSQEKVGDPDTQYF
TGTGCCAGCAGCCAAGAGAAAGTAGGAGACCCAGATACGCAGTATTTT
>TRBJ2-1|TRBV5-8|NA|TRBD2
CASSPGLADYNEQFF
TGTGCCAGCAGCCCCGGACTAGCGGACTACAATGAGCAGTTCTTC
>TRBJ1-2|TRBV7-9|NA|NA
CASSPGEAYHYGYTF
TGTGCCAGCTCCCCCGGTGAGGCGTATCACTATGGCTACACCTTC
>TRBJ1-1|TRBV7-9|once|TRBD1
CASRPGQGFMNTEAFF
TGTGCCAGCAGACCGGGACAGGGATTTATGAACACTGAAGCTTTCTTT
>TRBJ2-5|TRBV5-1|NA|TRBD2
CASSPGLVGQETQYF
TGCGCCAGCAGCCCGGGACTAGTGGGCCAAGAGACCCAGTACTTC
>TRBJ1-5|TRBV5-1|NA|TRBD1
CASSPRGQGSQPQHF
TGCGCCAGCAGCCCCCGAGGACAGGGTAGTCAGCCCCAGCATTTT
>TRBJ2-1|TRBV12-3/TRBV12-4|NA|NA
CASSVQGHEQFF
TGTGCCAGCAGTGTACAGGGACATGAGCAGTTCTTC
>TRBJ1-4|TRBV14|NA|TRBD1
CASSQEDRPLEKLFF
TGTGCCAGCAGCCAAGAGGACAGGCCCTTGGAAAAACTGTTTTTT
>TRBJ1-1|TRBV19|once|TRBD1
CASSFGQGITEAFF
TGTGCCAGTAGTTTCGGACAGGGTATTACTGAAGCTTTCTTT
>TRBJ1-3|TRBV6-5|NA|NA
CASSYSASGNTIYF
TGTGCCAGCAGTTACTCGGCCTCCGGAAACACCATATATTTT
>TRBJ1-2|TRBV4-1|NA|NA
CASSQGAGLNYGYTF
TGCGCCAGCAGCCAAGGCGCTGGGCTGAACTATGGCTACACCTTC
>TRBJ2-7|TRBV7-9|NA|NA
CASSAPGQPFYEQYF
TGTGCCAGCAGCGCACCGGGACAACCTTTCTACGAGCAGTACTTC
>TRBJ2-5|TRBV29-1|NA|NA
CSVVVRVGETQYF
TGCAGCGTTGTGGTGAGGGTTGGGGAGACCCAGTACTTC
>TRBJ2-1|TRBV10-3|NA|NA
CAISYGQSPNEQFF
TGTGCCATCAGCTACGGACAGAGTCCCAATGAGCAGTTCTTC
>TRBJ2-3|TRBV4-1|NA|TRBD2
CASSQMAGTSGLTDTQYF
TGCGCCAGCAGCCAGATGGCCGGGACTAGCGGACTCACAGATACGCAGTATTTT
>TRBJ2-1|TRBV7-2|NA|TRBD2
CASSLAYFQRGLLNEQFF
TGTGCCAGCAGCTTAGCGTATTTCCAGCGGGGGCTCCTAAATGAGCAGTTCTTC
>TRBJ1-1|TRBV24-1|once|NA
CATSTENTEAFF
TGTGCCACCAGTACTGAGAACACTGAAGCTTTCTTT
>TRBJ2-7|TRBV4-1|NA|TRBD2
CASSQRTSGGTYEQYF
TGCGCCAGCAGCCAGAGGACTAGCGGGGGAACCTACGAGCAGTACTTC
>TRBJ2-2|TRBV5-1|NA|TRBD2
CASSPYLSGGPNTGELFF
TGCGCCAGCAGCCCATACCTTAGCGGGGGGCCGAACACCGGGGAGCTGTTTTTT
>TRBJ2-1|TRBV9|NA|TRBD2
CASSASPHWGGQFF
TGTGCCAGCAGCGCTTCCCCTCATTGGGGGGGGCAGTTCTTC
>TRBJ1-5|TRBV10-3|NA|NA
CAISEEVGAYNQPQHF
TGTGCCATCAGTGAAGAAGTGGGGGCTTATAATCAGCCCCAGCATTTT
>TRBJ2-1|TRBV5-1|NA|TRBD1
CASRRTGNNNEQFF
TGCGCCAGCAGGCGGACAGGCAACAACAATGAGCAGTTCTTC
>TRBJ2-5|TRBV27|NA|NA
CASSLVAGARGGETQYF
TGTGCCAGCAGTTTAGTGGCGGGGGCCCGAGGGGGGGAGACCCAGTACTTC
>TRBJ1-3|TRBV4-1|NA|NA
CASSQDSHTGNTIYF
TGCGCCAGCAGCCAAGATAGCCATACGGGAAACACCATATATTTT
>TRBJ2-2|TRBV7-9|NA|NA
CASSRLGVSNTGELFF
TGTGCCAGCAGCCGGTTGGGCGTTTCGAACACCGGGGAGCTGTTTTTT
>TRBJ2-1|TRBV6-1|NA|TRBD2
CASSDVWGGRREVYNEQFF
TGTGCCAGCAGTGATGTCTGGGGGGGGAGAAGGGAGGTTTACAATGAGCAGTTCTTC
>TRBJ2-2|TRBV28|NA|TRBD2
CASSSSGANTGELFF
TGTGCCAGCAGTTCCAGCGGGGCGAACACCGGGGAGCTGTTTTTT
>TRBJ2-3|TRBV4-1|NA|NA
CASSQDTPYADTQYF
TGCGCCAGCAGCCAAGATACCCCCTACGCAGATACGCAGTATTTT
>TRBJ2-3|TRBV7-6|NA|TRBD1
CASSLVTRRAGGLDTQYF
TGTGCCAGCAGCTTAGTAACTAGGAGGGCAGGGGGCTTAGATACGCAGTATTTT
>TRBJ1-5|TRBV6-6|NA|TRBD1
CASSYPPGQGDQPQHF
TGTGCCAGCAGTTACCCTCCGGGACAGGGGGATCAGCCCCAGCATTTT
>TRBJ2-5|TRBV19|NA|TRBD2
CASSIASGGETQYF
TGTGCCAGTAGTATAGCTAGCGGGGGTGAGACCCAGTACTTC
>TRBJ1-1|TRBV27|NA|NA
CASSPGANTEAFF
TGTGCCAGCAGCCCGGGTGCGAACACTGAAGCTTTCTTT
>TRBJ2-5|TRBV18|once|NA
CASSPLTGETQYF
TGTGCCAGCTCCCCCCTCACGGGAGAGACCCAGTACTTC